These T cell receptor beta chains were read from a single sample in a study of T cell changes during pregnancy in multiple sclerosis. The table came from immunoSEQ multiplex PCR; TCRdb's copy has only in-frame clones and leaves some out. The sample includes about 46,000 clones, more than 85% of them seen just once. The sequencing used CD8+ T cells from peripheral blood mononuclear cells, collected after pregnancy. These TCRs come from a female donor with multiple sclerosis, enrolled in a pregnancy study. CDR3s include the opening cysteine and the closing phenylalanine or tryptophan. A D gene is named only where the DNA matches it firmly. Clone size is given for some rows only: seen once, a few or many times, or a class if the clone is expanded.

length | J | size | V | D | DNA | CDR3
14 | TRBJ1-1 | - | TRBV27 | - | TGTGCCAGCAGTTTACGGGGGAAGAACACTGAAGCTTTCTTT | CASSLRGKNTEAFF
14 | TRBJ2-7 | - | TRBV30 | TRBD1 | TGTGCCTGGACCGTCGGGACAGGGAAATACGAGCAGTACTTC | CAWTVGTGKYEQYF
14 | TRBJ2-2 | - | TRBV9 | - | TGTGCCAGCAGTTCAGGGACTGGCACCGGGGAGCTGTTTTTT | CASSSGTGTGELFF
14 | TRBJ2-2 | - | TRBV6-5 | TRBD2 | TGTGCCAGTACGTGGGAGGGTTATACCGGGGAGCTGTTTTTT | CASTWEGYTGELFF
15 | TRBJ2-5 | once | TRBV30 | - | TGTGCCTGGAGTCCCTTTGTCGGGGTTGAAGAGACCCAGTACTTC | CAWSPFVGVEETQYF
15 | TRBJ1-5 | - | TRBV4-3 | TRBD1 | TGCGCCAGCAGCCAAGCGACAGGGGGAAATCAGCCCCAGCATTTT | CASSQATGGNQPQHF
15 | TRBJ2-2 | - | TRBV27 | - | TGTGCCAGCAGTGGACAGCCCTGGAGAACCGGGGAGCTGTTTTTT | CASSGQPWRTGELFF
16 | TRBJ2-3 | once | TRBV7-2 | TRBD1 | TGTGCCAGCAGCTCCCCCGGGACAGGGGCCGCAGATACGCAGTATTTT | CASSSPGTGAADTQYF
17 | TRBJ2-1 | - | TRBV11-2 | TRBD2 | TGTGCCAGCAACACTCCCGGTCTGGGACTATCTAACAATGAGCAGTTCTTC | CASNTPGLGLSNNEQFF
13 | TRBJ2-2 | - | TRBV2 | TRBD2 | TGTGCCAGGGGGGGGACGAACACCGGGGAGCTGTTTTTT | CARGGTNTGELFF
13 | TRBJ1-1 | - | TRBV9 | - | TGTGCCAGCAGCGCGGGGGGGGGAACTGAAGCTTTCTTT | CASSAGGGTEAFF
13 | TRBJ1-6 | - | TRBV10-3 | - | TGTGCCGTCGGGGCGGGGTTTGGTTCACCCCTCCACTTT | CAVGAGFGSPLHF
15 | TRBJ2-7 | - | TRBV7-6 | - | TGTGCCAGCAGCTTGGGTGGGAGTGAGGCCTACGAGCAGTACTTC | CASSLGGSEAYEQYF
16 | TRBJ2-1 | - | TRBV18 | TRBD2 | TGTGCCAGCTCACCCGATTGGGCGGGGGGGCCGAATGAGCAGTTCTTC | CASSPDWAGGPNEQFF
16 | TRBJ1-2 | once | TRBV7-2 | TRBD1 | TGTGCCAGCAGCTTTGCTATCGTGACAGGGAACTATGGCTACACCTTC | CASSFAIVTGNYGYTF
13 | TRBJ1-1 | - | TRBV11-3 | - | TGTGCCAGCAGCTTAGTGCAGGGTTCAGAAGCTTTCTTT | CASSLVQGSEAFF
16 | TRBJ2-7 | - | TRBV5-1 | TRBD2 | TGCGCCAGCAGCGATGGACTAGCGGGAGATTGGGACGAGCAGTACTTC | CASSDGLAGDWDEQYF
14 | TRBJ1-2 | once | TRBV13 | - | TGTGCCAGCAGCTTACCGGGACTTCAATTCGGCTACACCTTC | CASSLPGLQFGYTF
17 | TRBJ2-6 | once | TRBV4-3 | - | TGCGCCAGCAGCCAAGATCTCTCTGGGCCCGGGGCCAACGTCCTGACTTTC | CASSQDLSGPGANVLTF
17 | TRBJ1-2 | - | TRBV27 | - | TGTGCCAGCAGTTTCTCCCCGGACAGCGCTTTCGACTATGGCTACACCTTC | CASSFSPDSAFDYGYTF
15 | TRBJ1-1 | once | TRBV13 | TRBD1 | TGTGCCAGCAGCGGCGGACAGGGAACGAACACTGAAGCTTTCTTT | CASSGGQGTNTEAFF
17 | TRBJ1-3 | - | TRBV6-1 | - | TGTGCCAGCAGTGAAAGCGTTGAGGTATCGGCGGGAAACACCATATATTTT | CASSESVEVSAGNTIYF
17 | TRBJ2-2 | - | TRBV29-1 | TRBD2 | TGCAGCGCTCTTACAGGCGCGCGGGGGGCGGGCACCGGGGAGCTGTTTTTT | CSALTGARGAGTGELFF
16 | TRBJ2-6 | - | TRBV6-5 | TRBD2 | TGTGCCAGCAGTTACGGACTAGCGGGATCCCCAGTGGTCCTGACTTTC | CASSYGLAGSPVVLTF
15 | TRBJ2-3 | - | TRBV7-2 | - | TGTGCCAGCAGCCCCGGGTGGGGGCTGACAGATACGCAGTATTTT | CASSPGWGLTDTQYF
13 | TRBJ1-1 | - | TRBV5-4 | - | TGTGCCAGCAGCTGGGAGGACTACACTGAAGCTTTCTTT | CASSWEDYTEAFF